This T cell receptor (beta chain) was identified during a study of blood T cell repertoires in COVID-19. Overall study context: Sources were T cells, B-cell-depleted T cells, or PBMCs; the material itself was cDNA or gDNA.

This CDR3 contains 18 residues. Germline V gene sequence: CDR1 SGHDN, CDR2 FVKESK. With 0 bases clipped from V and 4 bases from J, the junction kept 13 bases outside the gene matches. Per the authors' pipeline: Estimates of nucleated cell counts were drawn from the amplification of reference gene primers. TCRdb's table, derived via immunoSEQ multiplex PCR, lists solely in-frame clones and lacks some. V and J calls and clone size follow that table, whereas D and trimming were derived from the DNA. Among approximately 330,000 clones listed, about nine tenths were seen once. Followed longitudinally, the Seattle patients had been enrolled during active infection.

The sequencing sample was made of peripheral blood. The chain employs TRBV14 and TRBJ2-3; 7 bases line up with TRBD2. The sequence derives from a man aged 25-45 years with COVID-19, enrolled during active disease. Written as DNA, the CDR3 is TGTGCCAGCAGCCAAGACACAACCAGCGGGGTTGGGGCAGATACGCAGTATTTT. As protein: CASSQDTTSGVGADTQYF.